One sample yielded the 22 T cell receptor beta chains listed below, sequenced in a study of T cells in Graves' hyperthyroidism and ophthalmopathy. RNA transcripts provided the source from which TCR beta CDR3 regions were amplified. When the TCR CDR3 underwent first-round RT-PCR, the HTBI primer set was used. TCRdb independently ran MiXCR on the multiplex PCR reads; one entry per CDR3 protein. This table has hundreds of thousands of distinct CDR3 sequences, around 21% appearing once. Sequencing used blood. These receptors were obtained from a man aged 30 to 45 with Graves' ophthalmopathy.

The chain carries TRBV20-1 and TRBJ2-3, with 13 bases matching TRBD2. Trimming removed 3 bases from V and 6 bases from J; junction bases left unmatched: 6. The CDR3 consists of 15 residues. From germline, CDR1 is DFQATT and CDR2 SNEGSKA (reference sequence). DNA for the CDR3: TGCAGTGCTAGTTTGACTAGCGGGAGGCGGGATACGCAGTATTTT. Amino acids: CSASLTSGRRDTQYF.

This clonotype was observed many times. This chain uses TRBV5-5 with TRBJ2-7, with 8 bases identical to TRBD1. The CDR3 contains 15 residues. CDR1 and CDR2 (germline): SGHKS, YYEKEE (reference sequence). The V segment lost 4 bases and the J segment 3 bases; nucleotides outside the gene matches: 9. CDR3 sequence reads: CASSPRTGIGYEQYF. The CDR3 bases are TGTGCCAGCAGCCCGAGGACAGGGATCGGCTACGAGCAGTACTTC.

This clonotype appeared a few times. The chain couples TRBV11-2 to TRBJ2-7; 8 positions match TRBD1. Unmatched junction bases numbered 12, after V lost 2 bases and J lost 0 bases. In germline, CDR1 is SGHAT, CDR2 FQNNGV. The CDR3 runs to 18 residues. The CDR3 coding sequence is TGTGCCAGCAGCTTAAGACAGGGGCTCTCTAGATCCTCCTACGAGCAGTACTTC. Its translation is CASSLRQGLSRSSYEQYF.

There are many counts of this clonotype. This chain links TRBV2 with TRBJ2-1; D is ambiguous. The CDR3 has 13 residues. The germline V and J ends were trimmed by 4 bases and 3 bases, with 7 bases remaining between them. The germline gives CDR1 SNHLY, CDR2 FYNNEI. The CDR3 loop is CASSVGRYNEQFF. The CDR3 coding sequence is TGTGCCAGCAGTGTTGGTCGCTACAATGAGCAGTTCTTC.

V gene TRBV7-2 combines with J gene TRBJ2-7, with a tentative D call TRBD1 (6 bases). Trimming took off 1 base at V and 5 bases at J, with 18 bases between the two ends. There are 16 residues in the CDR3. The germline V gene has CDR1 SGHTA and CDR2 FQGNSA. The CDR3 DNA reads TGTGCCAGCAGCTTAGGACAGGTGTTGGTCGGGGACGAGCAGTACTTC. Its protein product is CASSLGQVLVGDEQYF.

A few counts support this clonotype. The chain has TRBV6-5 and TRBJ1-1, with TRBD1 matching over 7 bases. The CDR3 loop spans 18 amino acids. The J segment lost 1 base and the V segment lost 2 bases, leaving 13 bases of the junction unmatched. CDR1 MNHEY and CDR2 SVGAGI come from the germline V gene. The CDR3 loop reads CASSYGRQGVNANTEAFF. CDR3 nucleotides: TGTGCCAGCAGTTACGGGCGGCAGGGGGTAAATGCGAACACTGAAGCTTTCTTT.

The sample holds a few counts of this clonotype. This chain uses TRBV13 with TRBJ1-1; D is uncertain. Per germline, CDR1 PRHDT and CDR2 FYEKMQ (reference sequence). The V and J ends lost 5 bases and 1 base respectively, with 14 bases between them. The CDR3 runs 15 residues. CDR3 loop: CASSHGTGTNTEAFF. CDR3 nucleotides: TGTGCCAGCAGCCATGGCACCGGAACGAACACTGAAGCTTTCTTT. Together with reference TRBV13 and TRBJ1-1, the CDR3 gives the full variable domain: AAGVIQSPRHLIKEKRETATLKCYPIPRHDTVYWYQQGPGQDPQFLISFYEKMQSDKGSIPDRFSAQQFSDYHSELNMSSLELGDSALYFCASSHGTGTNTEAFFGQGTRLTVV.

Here the CDR3 DNA reads TGTGCCAGCAGTTTATCGAGATCTAGCGGGCAGTTCTTC. Encoded protein: CASSLSRSSGQFF. J is TRBJ2-1 and V is TRBV27, with TRBD2 identical over 7 bases. The CDR3 loop spans 13 amino acids. J was trimmed by 12 bases and V by 0 bases; bases with no gene match: 5. The germline CDR1 and CDR2 sequences are MNHEY and SMNVEV (reference sequence).

This clonotype was counted between two and nine times. This chain links TRBV7-2 with TRBJ2-2; TRBD1 matches 7 bases. Trimming took 5 bases from V and 4 from J; bases not matched to a gene: 16. This CDR3 has 18 amino acids. Germline V lookup: CDR1 SGHTA, CDR2 FQGNSA. The CDR3 coding sequence is TGTGCCAGCAGCCCGACGCCCGGGCGACAGGGAAGCACCGGGGAGCTGTTTTTT. Protein product: CASSPTPGRQGSTGELFF.

The rearrangement uses TRBV7-2 and TRBJ1-2; 11 nucleotides agree with TRBD1. Per the germline V gene, CDR1 is SGHTA and CDR2 is FQGNSA. CDR3 size: 15 residues. Losses at the gene ends were 1 base for V and 8 bases for J; bases not matched to a gene: 6. DNA of the CDR3: TGTGCCAGCAGCTTAGTTTGGACAGGGGGCTTCGGCTACACCTTC. Residues: CASSLVWTGGFGYTF. Full variable domain (missing parts from reference TRBV7-2 and TRBJ1-2): GAGVSQSPSNKVTEKGKDVELRCDPISGHTALYWYRQSLGQGLEFLIYFQGNSAPDKSGLPSDRFSAERTGGSVSTLTIQRTQQEDSAVYLCASSLVWTGGFGYTFGSGTRLTVV.

The gene calls are TRBV25-1 and TRBJ1-2; 10 nucleotides align to TRBD1. The CDR3 has 12 amino acids. Germline V gene sequence: CDR1 MGHDK, CDR2 SYGVNS. Losses at the gene ends were 10 bases for V and 11 bases for J; bases not matched to a gene: 10. The CDR3 protein is CATTGGTAGYTF. The CDR3, as DNA: TGTGCCACGACAGGGGGCACCGCAGGGTACACCTTC.

This clonotype was counted a few times. The chain has TRBV29-1 and TRBJ2-3; the D gene is possibly TRBD1 (6 bases). The germline V gene encodes CDR1 SQVTM and CDR2 ANQGSEA. V gave up 5 bases and J gave up 0 bases, with 15 bases separating them. This CDR3 region has 15 residues. The CDR3, as DNA: TGCAGCGTTTCGAGCCGGGACACCAGCACAGATACGCAGTATTTT. Encoded protein: CSVSSRDTSTDTQYF.

This clonotype has a count of ten or more. The chain is built from TRBV7-2 and TRBJ2-7, with 10 bases identical to TRBD1. The CDR3 runs 15 residues. Germline CDR1 reads SGHTA; CDR2 reads FQGNSA. V shed 3 bases, J shed 2 bases, and the junction held 4 bases outside the gene matches. Here the CDR3 reads CASSFSGTGAYEQYF. CDR3 DNA: TGTGCCAGCAGCTTTTCCGGGACAGGGGCCTACGAGCAGTACTTC.

This clonotype was detected ten times or more. The chain has TRBV28 and TRBJ2-7, with 7 bases lining up with TRBD2. The V gene's germline CDR1 is MDHEN and CDR2 SYDVKM. The CDR3 runs 14 residues. Trimming removed 4 bases from V and 3 bases from J; junction bases left unmatched: 6. The CDR3 here is CASSSGGLGYEQYF. CDR3 nucleotides: TGTGCCAGCAGTTCGGGAGGTTTAGGCTACGAGCAGTACTTC.

The genes are TRBV5-1 and TRBJ2-5; 12 bases agree with TRBD2. CDR3 length: 16 amino acids. Per the germline V gene, CDR1 is SGHRS and CDR2 is YFSETQ. J lost 5 bases, V lost 0 bases, and 5 bases had no gene match. CDR3 amino acids: CASSLDLAGGPETQYF. DNA of the CDR3: TGCGCCAGCAGCTTGGACCTAGCGGGAGGGCCGGAGACCCAGTACTTC.

The table lists this clonotype with a few counts. This chain connects TRBV7-2 to TRBJ2-2; possible D gene TRBD1, 6 bases. This CDR3 is 14 amino acids long. Trimming took 5 bases from V and 5 from J, leaving 12 bases between them. Per germline, CDR1 SGHTA and CDR2 FQGNSA. CDR3 bases: TGTGCCAGCAGCCCCCAGAGGGGGACCGGGGAGCTGTTTTTT. Translation: CASSPQRGTGELFF.

This chain uses TRBV6-2 or TRBV6-3 with TRBJ1-5, with D possibly being TRBD1 (5 bases). This CDR3 has 14 amino acids. V was shortened by 0 bases and J by 6 bases, with 9 bases between the two germline ends. Germline V gives CDR1 MNHEY, CDR2 SVGEGT. In DNA form, the CDR3 reads TGTGCCAGCAGTTACTCGACGGGGGTTCAGCCCCAGCATTTT. Translation: CASSYSTGVQPQHF.

This chain links TRBV20-1 with TRBJ2-7, with 7 bases identical to TRBD1. V lost 6 bases and J lost 0; bases outside the gene matches: 5. Germline-derived CDR1 and CDR2 are DFQATT and SNEGSKA (reference sequence). This CDR3 spans 13 amino acids. The CDR3 protein is CSAMTGSSYEQYF. The CDR3, as DNA: TGCAGTGCCATGACAGGGAGCTCCTACGAGCAGTACTTC.

This clonotype was counted only a few times. The chain is built from TRBV10-3 and TRBJ2-7; possibly TRBD1 for D (6 bases). Deletions cut 5 bases from V and 4 bases from J, with 15 bases between. This CDR3 is 14 amino acids long. Germline V CDR1 and CDR2: ENHRY, SYGVKD. The DNA for the CDR3 is TGTGCCATCAGTAACCGGGACAAGACATACGAGCAGTACTTC. Amino acid sequence: CAISNRDKTYEQYF.

The CDR3 coding sequence is TGTGCCAGCAGCCATACCAAGCCTTTAAACTACAATGAGCAGTTCTTC. Translating it yields CASSHTKPLNYNEQFF. This chain links TRBV7-2 with TRBJ2-1; D call uncertain. Germline values: CDR1 SGHTA, CDR2 FQGNSA. This CDR3 comprises 16 residues. V lost 5 bases and J 3 bases, leaving 17 bases between the germline ends.

The chain links TRBV30 to TRBJ2-7, with 9 bases that match TRBD2. Germline V gene sequence: CDR1 GTSNPN, CDR2 SVGIG (reference sequence). V shed 3 bases, J shed 8 bases, and the junction held 17 bases outside the gene matches. The CDR3 loop spans 16 amino acids. CDR3 sequence reads: CAWRPTDPSGIGKQYF. CDR3 nucleotides: TGTGCCTGGAGACCGACAGATCCTAGCGGGATAGGCAAGCAGTACTTC.

This clonotype came up a few times. The CDR3 DNA reads as TGTGCCAGCAGTTACCCGACCTGGGACAGCTTCTACGAGCAGTACTTC. Translating gives CASSYPTWDSFYEQYF. V usage is TRBV6-2 or TRBV6-3 and J usage is TRBJ2-7; TRBD1 matches 7 bases. The CDR3 loop spans 16 amino acids. V shed 2 bases, J shed 3 bases, and the junction held 10 bases outside the gene matches. The germline CDR1 and CDR2 sequences are MNHEY and SVGEGT.